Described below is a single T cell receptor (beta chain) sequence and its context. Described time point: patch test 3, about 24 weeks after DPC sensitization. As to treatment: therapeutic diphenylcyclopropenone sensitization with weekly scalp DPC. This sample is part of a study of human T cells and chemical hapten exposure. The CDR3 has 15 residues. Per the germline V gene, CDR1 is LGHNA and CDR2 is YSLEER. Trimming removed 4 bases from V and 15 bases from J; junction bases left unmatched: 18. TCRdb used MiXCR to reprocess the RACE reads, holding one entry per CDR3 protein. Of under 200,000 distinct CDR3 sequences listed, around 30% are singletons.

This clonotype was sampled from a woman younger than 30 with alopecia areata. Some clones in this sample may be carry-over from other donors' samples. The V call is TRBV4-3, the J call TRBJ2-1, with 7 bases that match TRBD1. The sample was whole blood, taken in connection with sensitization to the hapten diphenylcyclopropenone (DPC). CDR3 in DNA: TGCGCCAGCAGCCCGCAGGTAGGGGGCGATCCGGGGATGTTCTTC. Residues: CASSPQVGGDPGMFF.